This T cell receptor (beta chain) originates from a study of shared clonotypes between healthy human individuals. About the study: Those who served as donors were a couple of women and a few men between the ages of 18 and 49. Study results and caveats: Sorted-subset sequencing, rarefaction showed, was incomplete despite large depth. Against clonotypes common to all four donors, non-shared ones had lower generation probabilities.

As for this clone: The antigen remains undetermined.

Sequencing used immunoSEQ multiplex PCR; TCRdb keeps in-frame clones, though not all of them. Here the sample spans approximately 1,500,000 clones, 95% to 99% being singletons. Germline CDR1 reads KGHSH; CDR2 reads LQKENI. V gave up 2 bases and J gave up 1 base; unmatched junction bases: 5. The CDR3 extends over 16 amino acids. Everyone who donated was a Caucasian adult who lived in Nashville, Tennessee. This clonotype was sampled from a man aged 25 to 40 in good health. The source material was naive CD4+ T cells sorted from blood. The subset is: CD45RA+ positively selected. This chain links TRBV18 with TRBJ2-1, with TRBD2 matching 7 bases. This chain's CDR3 is CASSPKAGVSYNEQFF. As DNA, the CDR3 is TGTGCCAGCTCACCAAAGGCGGGAGTGTCCTACAATGAGCAGTTCTTC.